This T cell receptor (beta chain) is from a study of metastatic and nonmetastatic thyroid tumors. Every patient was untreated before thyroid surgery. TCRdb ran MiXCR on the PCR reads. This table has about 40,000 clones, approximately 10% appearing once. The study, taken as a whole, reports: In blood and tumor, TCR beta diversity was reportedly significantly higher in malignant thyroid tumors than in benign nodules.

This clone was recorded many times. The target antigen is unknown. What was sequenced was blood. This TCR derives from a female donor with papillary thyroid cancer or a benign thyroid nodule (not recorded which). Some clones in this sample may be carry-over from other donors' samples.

The CDR3 DNA sequence: TGTGCCAGCTCAGCGACCTCTGGGGCCAACGTCCTGACTTTC. Protein product: CASSATSGANVLTF. The J gene is TRBJ2-6, the V gene TRBV7-3; D is unresolved. Per the germline V gene, CDR1 is SGHTA and CDR2 is FQGTGA. Trimming pared 8 bases from V and 0 bases from J, leaving 8 bases between. The CDR3 is 14 amino acids.